This T cell receptor beta chain was sequenced during a study of beta chain features in type 1 diabetes. This clone has just a few counts. The antigen remains unidentified. Study-level points and caveats: Shorter TCRB CDR3s, moderately but significantly so, marked every one of the four CD4+ subsets in Type 1 diabetes patients. The similarity of naive, central memory and Treg TCRB repertoires appeared greater among patients than among healthy donors.

The investigators reverse transcribed all of the isolated RNA, so they sequenced expressed TCRB transcripts. Each sample of naive, central memory or regulatory T cells had, on average, about 3.5 million reads. The data were produced by immunoSEQ multiplex PCR, yet TCRdb's version contains in-frame clones alone and is incomplete. The repertoire includes 640,000 or so clones, around an eighth of them detected once, and around 0.022% sits in the top ten. CDR3 length: 15 residues. Germline assignment: CDR1 SGHDT and CDR2 YYEEEE. V lost 4 bases, J lost 0 bases, and 11 bases lay in between. This receptor was taken from a young man with type 1 diabetes. Sequenced input: naive CD4+ T cells from blood. This rearrangement joins TRBV5-6 to TRBJ1-5, with D hard to call. CDR3 sequence reads: CASSATVGSNQPQHF. The CDR3 region has the DNA TGTGCCAGCAGCGCTACCGTGGGTAGCAATCAGCCCCAGCATTTT.